This T cell receptor (beta chain) was obtained from a study of CD8+ T cells in alopecia areata listed by TCRdb under 2018. Background for the entire study: In both human patients and the C3H/HeJ mouse model, the study applied high-throughput TCRbeta sequencing to look at T cell clonal expansion in alopecia areata. Clonality in the scalp was compared among normal scalp (n=4), patchy alopecia areata scalp (n=8), and alopecia totalis/universalis scalp (n=8). On the human side, TCRbeta sequencing was run on scalp tissue and on sorted CD4+ and CD8+ peripheral blood T cells from healthy controls and from alopecia areata patients with either patchy or totalis/universalis disease. The RNA source kit depended on sample type: the PAXgene miRNA kit for fixed scalp, the miRNeasy kit for PBMCs, and the RNeasy kit for mouse skin. immunoSEQ multiplex PCR using 35 Vbeta forward primers and 13 Jbeta reverse primers was used to amplify TCRbeta CDR3 regions.

The study at large found these results: Compared with normal scalp, lesional scalp, particularly in alopecia totalis/universalis, had higher clonality and more expanded CD8+ clones, which suggests antigenic drive. Compared with mice, TCR sequences shared between patients were less clear, possibly partly because of HLA diversity across the patient population. Scalp TCR repertoire analysis is complicated because resident alphabeta T cells in normal human skin are also sequenced, whereas mouse skin is dominated by gammadelta T cells.

Trimming takes 3 bases from V and 1 base from J, and the germline ends sit 7 bases apart. Per the germline V gene, SNHLY is the CDR1 and FYNNEI is the CDR2. The CDR3 starts with the cysteine, ends with the phenylalanine, and has 13 residues. Only the CDR3 portion is preserved as DNA: 39 bases, with reading frame beginning at the first base. With regard to this clone: There is no known antigen for this receptor. One base away there is no much larger clone; base qualities are not given.

The library was built by means of the immunoSEQ multiplex PCR assay. RNA was extracted from all samples and reverse transcribed into cDNA as template for TCR sequencing. SuperScript III was used for first-strand cDNA synthesis, primed with a 2:1 mix of oligo-dT and random hexamers. A synthetic immune receptor repertoire was used to gauge amplification bias, and whatever bias remained was removed computationally. Turning to the authors' computational methods: Raw reads were preprocessed to remove errors, and CDR3 was defined according to IMGT conventions as the region from the conserved cysteine to phenylalanine. Clonality was calculated as 1 minus Shannon entropy normalized by log2 of the number of productive unique TCRs. Whether scalp clones were CD4 or CD8 was inferred by matching scalp TCRbeta sequences against CD4 and CD8 repertoires sorted from blood. Drawn from immuneACCESS, this table holds only the in-frame rearrangements with V and J called that TCRdb kept. Clones are partly lost; checked studies trace under half to an unresolved V gene and leave the rest unexplained. V, J and clone size were drawn from that table, and D and trimming were deduced from the DNA. In all, the sample holds roughly 150,000 clones, and around 55% of those were seen once. About 4.4% of the sample goes to the ten largest clones.

PBMCs were isolated by density centrifugation and stained for CD3, CD4 and CD8, after which CD4+ and CD8+ T cells were sorted on a FACSAria. Scalp biopsies and blood samples were provided by unaffected controls. Specimen: CD4+ T cells sorted from blood. The chain couples TRBV2 to TRBJ2-7; confidence is insufficient to name the D gene. The receptor comes from a human donor in good health. CDR3 loop: CASSDQVSYEQYF. The sequence in DNA is TGTGCCAGCAGTGATCAGGTTTCCTACGAGCAGTACTTC.